What follows describes a single TCR beta chain. The diagnoses drew upon clinical symptoms, serum thyroxine and TRAb, thyroid ultrasound and orbital computed tomography. Authors of the study amplified TCR beta CDR3 regions from RNA transcripts. A first-round RT-PCR of the TCR CDR3 used the HTBI primer set. TCRdb analysed the multiplex PCR reads with MiXCR anew, one entry per CDR3 protein. The repertoire holds about 700,000 distinct CDR3 sequences, with approximately 15% as singletons. The record originates from a study of T cells in Graves' hyperthyroidism and ophthalmopathy. The clonotype originates from a woman aged 18-29 years with Graves' hyperthyroidism. The sample consisted of blood.

This CDR3 reads CASSAGASNQPQHF. The CDR3 DNA sequence: TGTGCCAGCAGTGCGGGGGCAAGCAATCAGCCCCAGCATTTT. This chain joins TRBV2 and TRBJ1-5; D perhaps matches TRBD1 (6 bases). This CDR3 comprises 14 residues. V lost 4 bases, J lost 1 base, and 8 bases lay in between. Germline loops: CDR1 SNHLY, CDR2 FYNNEI.